Shown below are 22 T cell receptor beta chains from a single sample sequenced in a study of cytomegalovirus exposure and HLA in healthy donors (dated by TCRdb to 2016 to 2017). Libraries came from the immunoSEQ multiplex PCR assay. The multiplex PCR relied on a mix of 60 forward primers for TCR Vbeta segments and 13 reverse primers for TCR Jbeta segments. TCRdb holds this immuneACCESS table with in-frame rearrangements only. Some clones are missing; in checked studies, unresolved V genes explain under half, and the rest has no known cause. The sample includes more than 150,000 clones, with 76% observed a single time. The ten largest clones represent around 1.6% of the sample. What was sequenced was PBMCs. Every receptor here comes from a man aged 18-30 years in good health and CMV-seronegative.

This clone was counted between two and nine times. The rearrangement uses TRBV6-6 and TRBJ2-6; tentative D call: TRBD1 (6 bases). V was trimmed by 8 bases and J by 3 bases, leaving 8 bases between them. The CDR3 is 13 amino acids. Germline CDR1 MNHNY, CDR2 SVGAGI (reference sequence). CDR3: CASCRGGANVLTF. The CDR3 nucleotides read TGTGCCAGCTGCAGGGGTGGGGCCAACGTCCTGACTTTC.

This clone has just a few counts. The V gene is TRBV28, the J gene TRBJ1-1; D call uncertain. CDR1 and CDR2 from the germline V gene are MDHEN and SYDVKM. This CDR3 has 12 amino acids. Between the trimmed V and J ends, which lost 8 bases and 5 bases, there was a span of 12 bases. CDR3 nucleotide sequence: TGTGCCAGCCTGAAAGGAGGGACTGAAGCTTTCTTT. Amino acids: CASLKGGTEAFF.

The chain combines TRBV9 with TRBJ2-7; D is perhaps TRBD2 (5 bases). The germline CDR1 and CDR2 sequences are SGDLS and YYNGEE. The CDR3 consists of 17 residues. The V and J ends lost 3 bases and 5 bases respectively, with 24 bases between them. The CDR3: CASSGETGPVAAHEQYF. CDR3 DNA sequence: TGTGCCAGCAGCGGGGAGACCGGACCGGTGGCTGCGCACGAGCAGTACTTC.

The V and J genes are TRBV28 and TRBJ1-6, with 7 bases identical to TRBD1. Germline V gene lookup returns CDR1 MDHEN and CDR2 SYDVKM. There are 13 residues in the CDR3. Trimming cost V 8 bases and J 6 bases; bases outside gene matches: 4. DNA of the CDR3: TGTGCCAGCTGGGGACAGCGTAATTCACCCCTCCACTTT. It encodes CASWGQRNSPLHF.

The chain employs TRBV5-4 and TRBJ2-7; tentatively, D is TRBD1 (6 bases). V was cut by 4 bases and J by 3 bases, with 11 bases left in between. The CDR3 length is 13 residues. CDR1 is SGHNT, CDR2 YYREEE, per germline (reference sequence). CDR3 protein: CASSTKTGYEQYF. CDR3 bases: TGTGCCAGCAGCACCAAGACAGGCTACGAGCAGTACTTC.

The J gene is TRBJ1-6, the V gene TRBV19; no clear D gene. Trimming took 6 bases from V and 3 from J, leaving 12 bases between them. This CDR3 contains 15 residues. Germline values: CDR1 LNHDA, CDR2 SQIVND (reference sequence). The CDR3 nucleotides are TGTGCCAGTAGCCGCGAGAGCTTCTATAATTCACCCCTCCACTTT. Translated, it gives CASSRESFYNSPLHF.

The chain has TRBV6-1 and TRBJ2-5; 11 bases line up with TRBD2. The J call may be mistaken, given a closer DNA end match to TRBJ2-7. Germline V gives CDR1 MNHNS, CDR2 SASEGT. The CDR3 sequence is 16 residues long. CDR3 in DNA: TGTGCCAGCAGTGAATTGACTAGCGGGATGATATACGAGCAGTACTTC. Amino acids: CASSELTSGMIYEQYF.

The chain uses TRBV2 and TRBJ2-7; possibly TRBD2 for D (7 bases). The CDR3 is made up of 16 amino acids. The germline V gene has CDR1 SNHLY and CDR2 FYNNEI. V was clipped by 5 bases and J by 3 bases, with 20 bases between them. In DNA form, the CDR3 reads TGTGCCAGCAGTAAGGGGCGAGGGGGGGTAGGCTACGAGCAGTACTTC. It encodes CASSKGRGGVGYEQYF.

The genes are TRBV5-8 and TRBJ2-7; 11 nucleotides line up with TRBD1. V lost 4 bases and J lost 2; bases outside the gene matches: 5. The CDR3 is 15 amino acids. Germline V gene lookup returns CDR1 SGHTS and CDR2 YDEGEE. The DNA of the CDR3 is TGTGCCAGCAGCGGGGGACAGGGGGATACCTACGAGCAGTACTTC. The encoded protein is CASSGGQGDTYEQYF. Full variable domain (remainder filled in from reference TRBV5-8 and TRBJ2-7): EAGVTQSPTHLIKTRGQQATLRCSPISGHTSVYWYQQALGLGLQFLLWYDEGEERNRGNFPPRFSGRQFPNYSSELNVNALELEDSALYLCASSGGQGDTYEQYFGPGTRLTVT.

V usage is TRBV9 and J usage is TRBJ2-3; 9 bases line up with TRBD2. Germline CDR1 and CDR2: SGDLS and YYNGEE. The J segment lost 4 bases and the V segment lost 0 bases, leaving 6 bases of the junction unmatched. This CDR3 is 16 amino acids long. The CDR3 is CASSVAGSGGSDTQYF. CDR3 DNA: TGTGCCAGCAGCGTAGCGGGTAGCGGGGGATCAGATACGCAGTATTTT.

CDR3 sequence reads: CASSDSGASGGFDEQFF. The CDR3, as DNA: TGTGCCAGCAGTGACTCAGGGGCTAGCGGGGGTTTCGATGAGCAGTTCTTC. The rearrangement links TRBV6-4 to TRBJ2-1, with TRBD2 matching 10 bases. CDR1 is MRHNA, CDR2 SNTAGT, per germline. CDR3 length: 17 amino acids. The V gene end was trimmed by 0 bases and the J gene end by 8 bases; junction bases not matched to a gene: 10.

The chain carries TRBV5-1 and TRBJ1-1; 9 bases agree with TRBD1. Germline V lookup: CDR1 SGHRS, CDR2 YFSETQ. The ends lost 4 bases at V and 0 bases at J; junction bases unmatched: 4. This CDR3 is built from 15 residues. DNA for the CDR3: TGCGCCAGCAGCGTGGGACAGGGTATGAACACTGAAGCTTTCTTT. Translated: CASSVGQGMNTEAFF.

This clone was picked up a small number of times. The J gene is TRBJ1-5, the V gene TRBV19; a possible D gene is TRBD1 (5 bases). Germline values: CDR1 LNHDA, CDR2 SQIVND (reference sequence). The CDR3 has 13 residues. V lost 1 base to trimming and J lost 11 bases, with 12 bases between them. The CDR3 sequence is CASSIGGGGAQHF. CDR3 in DNA: TGTGCCAGTAGTATAGGGGGCGGTGGGGCCCAGCATTTT.

This clone was seen a few times. The chain combines TRBV10-1 with TRBJ2-7, with a possible D match to TRBD2 (6 bases). Germline V CDR1 and CDR2: WNHNN, SYGVQD (reference sequence). This CDR3 region has 13 residues. Deletions cut 0 bases from V and 3 bases from J, with 6 bases between. Here the CDR3 DNA reads TGCGCCAGCAGTGAGTCGGGGGGCTACGAGCAGTACTTC. Translating gives CASSESGGYEQYF.

The CDR3 protein is CASRLAGLSGELFF. In nucleotides, the CDR3 is TGTGCCAGTCGACTAGCGGGGCTCAGCGGGGAGCTGTTTTTT. The chain employs TRBV2 and TRBJ2-2, with 11 bases aligning to TRBD2. Trimming cost V 9 bases and J 7 bases; bases outside gene matches: 7. Germline V CDR1 and CDR2: SNHLY, FYNNEI. The CDR3 is 14 amino acids.

A few counts support this clone. Additional DNA sequences in this sample encode the identical CDR3. The chain carries TRBV5-6 and TRBJ2-3; 7 bases match TRBD1. Trimming at V came to 0 bases and at J to 3 bases, leaving 1 base not matched to a gene. Germline V lookup: CDR1 SGHDT, CDR2 YYEEEE. This CDR3 spans 14 amino acids. The CDR3 DNA reads as TGTGCCAGCAGCTTGGCAGGGGGTACAGATACGCAGTATTTT. Its protein product is CASSLAGGTDTQYF.

This chain's CDR3 is CASRGSTGNQLNEQFF. The DNA for the CDR3 is TGTGCCAGCAGGGGATCGACAGGGAATCAACTCAATGAGCAGTTCTTC. J is TRBJ2-1 and V is TRBV28; the match to TRBD1 covers 7 bases. V lost 6 bases to trimming and J lost 6 bases; unmatched junction nucleotides: 14. The germline CDR1 and CDR2 sequences are MDHEN and SYDVKM. The CDR3 sequence is 16 residues long.

The rearrangement joins TRBV6-5 to TRBJ1-2, with D possibly TRBD1 on 6 matching bases. Germline lookup yields CDR1 MNHEY and CDR2 SVGAGI. The CDR3 contains 12 residues. Deletions cut 5 bases from V and 8 bases from J, with 12 bases between. CDR3: CASSRAGAGYTF. The CDR3 DNA reads as TGTGCCAGCAGTAGGGCAGGGGCCGGCTACACCTTC.

This chain uses TRBV6-5 with TRBJ2-5; the D is unclear. CDR3 length: 11 residues. The germline gives CDR1 MNHEY, CDR2 SVGAGI. V lost 7 bases to trimming and J lost 1 base, with 4 bases between them. This CDR3 reads CASTRQETQYF. The CDR3 nucleotides are TGTGCCAGCACCCGCCAAGAGACCCAGTACTTC.

The chain has TRBV9 and TRBJ1-6; no clear D gene. There are 15 residues in the CDR3. Germline values: CDR1 SGDLS, CDR2 YYNGEE. V shed 3 bases and J shed 7 bases, with 14 bases lying between them. The CDR3 sequence: CASSASGYPNSPLHF. For the CDR3, the DNA is TGTGCCAGCAGCGCCTCGGGTTACCCCAATTCACCCCTCCACTTT.

The rearrangement uses TRBV28 and TRBJ2-1, with D hard to call. Germline CDR1 is MDHEN and CDR2 is SYDVKM. V lost 3 bases and J 0 bases, leaving 9 bases between the germline ends. The length of the CDR3 is 15 residues. This chain's CDR3 is CASSLTASSYNEQFF. Written as DNA, the CDR3 is TGTGCCAGCAGTTTGACTGCGAGCTCCTACAATGAGCAGTTCTTC.

V and J are TRBV5-3 and TRBJ1-6; 8 bases are a match to TRBD1. TRBV5-3 is an open reading frame, and its role is uncertain. The junction had 8 bases not matched to a gene; V was cut back by 5 bases and J by 10 bases. The CDR3 runs 14 residues. CDR3 region: CARRRNRGESPLHF. The CDR3 DNA follows: TGTGCCAGAAGACGAAACAGGGGGGAATCACCCCTCCACTTT.